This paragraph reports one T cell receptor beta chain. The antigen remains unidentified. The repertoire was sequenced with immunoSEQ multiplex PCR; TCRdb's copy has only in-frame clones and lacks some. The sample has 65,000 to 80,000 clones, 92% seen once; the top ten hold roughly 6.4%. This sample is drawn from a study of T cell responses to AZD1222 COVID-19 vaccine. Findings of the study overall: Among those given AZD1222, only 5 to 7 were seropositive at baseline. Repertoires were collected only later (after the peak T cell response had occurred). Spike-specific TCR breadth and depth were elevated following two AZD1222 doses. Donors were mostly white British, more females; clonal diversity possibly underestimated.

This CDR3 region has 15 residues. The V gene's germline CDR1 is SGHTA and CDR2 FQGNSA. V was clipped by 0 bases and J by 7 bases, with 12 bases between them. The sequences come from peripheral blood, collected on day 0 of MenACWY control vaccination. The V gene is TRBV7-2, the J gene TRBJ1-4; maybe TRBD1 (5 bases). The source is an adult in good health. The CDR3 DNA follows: TGTGCCAGCAGCTTAGCGTCCAGGGATGGTGAAAAACTGTTTTTT. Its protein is CASSLASRDGEKLFF.